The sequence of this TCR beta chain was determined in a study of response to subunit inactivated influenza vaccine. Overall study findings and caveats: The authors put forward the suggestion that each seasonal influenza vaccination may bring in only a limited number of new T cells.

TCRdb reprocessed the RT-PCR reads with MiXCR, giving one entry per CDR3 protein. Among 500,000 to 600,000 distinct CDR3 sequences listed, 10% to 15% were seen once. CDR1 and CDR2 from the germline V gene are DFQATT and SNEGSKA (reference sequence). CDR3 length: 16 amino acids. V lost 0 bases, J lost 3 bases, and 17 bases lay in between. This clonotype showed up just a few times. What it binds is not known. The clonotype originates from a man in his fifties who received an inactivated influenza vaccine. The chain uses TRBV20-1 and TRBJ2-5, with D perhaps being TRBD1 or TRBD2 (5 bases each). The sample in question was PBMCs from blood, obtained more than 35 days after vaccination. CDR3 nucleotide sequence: TGCAGTGCTAGAGATCCGTCTCGGGGCTTCGAAGAGACCCAGTACTTC. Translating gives CSARDPSRGFEETQYF.